This T cell receptor beta chain was sequenced during a study of T cells in Graves' hyperthyroidism and ophthalmopathy. Germline V gives CDR1 LGHNA, CDR2 YNFKEQ. V shed 0 bases and J shed 2 bases, with 20 bases lying between them. The CDR3 runs to 18 residues. Patients affected by ophthalmopathy presented a Clinical Activity Score of at least 3, a NOSPECS grade of at least 4, and disease duration below 3 months. This clonotype was counted ten times or more. RNA transcripts gave rise to amplified TCR beta CDR3 regions. A set of HTBI primers served as the primers for a first-round RT-PCR of the TCR CDR3. TCRdb called the multiplex PCR reads again in MiXCR, with one record for every CDR3 protein. The repertoire holds almost 250,000 distinct CDR3 sequences, with approximately 25% as singletons.

The receptor comes from a woman aged 40 to 50 with Graves' ophthalmopathy. The chain carries TRBV4-2 and TRBJ2-7, with a tentative D call TRBD2 (5 bases). Sample: blood. In DNA form, the CDR3 reads TGTGCCAGCAGCCAAGATCGGCAGCAAACCGGACTCGCCTACGAGCAGTACTTC. Its protein is CASSQDRQQTGLAYEQYF.